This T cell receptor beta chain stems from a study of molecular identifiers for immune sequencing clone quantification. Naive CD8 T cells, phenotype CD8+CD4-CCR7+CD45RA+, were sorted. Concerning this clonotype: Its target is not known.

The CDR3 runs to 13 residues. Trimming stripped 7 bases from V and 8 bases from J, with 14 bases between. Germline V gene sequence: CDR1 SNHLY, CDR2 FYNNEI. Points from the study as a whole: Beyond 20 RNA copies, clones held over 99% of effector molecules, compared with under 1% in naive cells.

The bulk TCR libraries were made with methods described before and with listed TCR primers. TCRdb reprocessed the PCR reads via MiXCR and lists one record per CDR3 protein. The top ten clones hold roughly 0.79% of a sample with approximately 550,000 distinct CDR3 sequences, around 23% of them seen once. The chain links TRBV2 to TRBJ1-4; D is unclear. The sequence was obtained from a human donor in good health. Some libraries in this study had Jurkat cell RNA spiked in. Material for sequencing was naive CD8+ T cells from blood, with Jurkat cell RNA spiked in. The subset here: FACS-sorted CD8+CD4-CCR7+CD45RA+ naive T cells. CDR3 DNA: TGTGCCAGCATCGCCGGCTTAGGCGAAAAACTGTTTTTT. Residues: CASIAGLGEKLFF.